A selection of T cell receptor beta chains follows, all from one sample in a study of OX40 agonist ivuxolimab in advanced cancers. Sequencing was performed with immunoSEQ multiplex PCR; in TCRdb, only in-frame clones are kept and a portion is missing. The repertoire holds around 56,000 clones, 70% to 90% seen once, with over 8.5% in the top ten. Sequencing used CD4+ or CD8+ T cells sorted from blood, obtained in a trial of the OX40 agonist ivuxolimab. The receptors were gathered from an adult with an advanced solid tumor such as melanoma, head and neck, liver or kidney cancer. The CDR3 runs from the conserved cysteine through the conserved F or W. Fields, in order: J gene, D gene, clone size, V gene, CDR3 protein, CDR3 DNA. The D gene is left open where the match is weak. Size is stated for part of the rows, as once, few or many counts, or as a class when the clone is expanded.

J: TRBJ1-1; D: TRBD1; size: NA; V: TRBV4-3; CDR3: CASSHLMPGTAVGTEAFF; DNA: TGCGCCAGCAGCCATCTCATGCCCGGGACAGCAGTGGGGACTGAAGCTTTCTTT
J: TRBJ2-7; D: NA; size: NA; V: TRBV5-5; CDR3: CASSIGQTYEQYF; DNA: TGTGCCAGCAGCATCGGACAGACCTACGAGCAGTACTTC
J: TRBJ1-4; D: NA; size: NA; V: TRBV9; CDR3: CASSPQRGNEKLFF; DNA: TGTGCCAGCAGCCCCCAGCGGGGCAATGAAAAACTGTTTTTT
J: TRBJ2-1; D: NA; size: once; V: TRBV28; CDR3: CASSLGVGQFF; DNA: TGTGCCAGCAGTCTAGGAGTCGGGCAGTTCTTC
J: TRBJ2-1; D: NA; size: NA; V: TRBV6-5; CDR3: CASSYNGWGPGNEQFF; DNA: TGTGCCAGCAGTTACAACGGATGGGGGCCGGGGAATGAGCAGTTCTTC
J: TRBJ2-7; D: TRBD1; size: NA; V: TRBV9; CDR3: CASSPGTGVREQYF; DNA: TGTGCCAGCAGCCCCGGGACAGGGGTGAGGGAGCAGTACTTC
J: TRBJ1-4; D: NA; size: NA; V: TRBV7-9; CDR3: CASSFRGIGDEKLFF; DNA: TGTGCCAGCAGCTTCCGGGGGATTGGCGATGAAAAACTGTTTTTT
J: TRBJ1-5; D: NA; size: NA; V: TRBV10-3; CDR3: CAISQQLFSNQPQHF; DNA: TGTGCCATCAGCCAACAGCTGTTTAGCAATCAGCCCCAGCATTTT
J: TRBJ1-2; D: TRBD1; size: once; V: TRBV5-4; CDR3: CASSSWTGGGYTF; DNA: TGTGCCAGCAGCTCTTGGACAGGGGGTGGCTACACCTTC
J: TRBJ2-1; D: NA; size: NA; V: TRBV27; CDR3: CASSSVGARLSYNEQFF; DNA: TGTGCCAGCAGTTCTGTGGGGGCCCGTCTCTCCTACAATGAGCAGTTCTTC
J: TRBJ2-7; D: NA; size: NA; V: TRBV14; CDR3: CASSHYLPGLQYF; DNA: TGTGCCAGCAGCCACTATCTTCCGGGACTTCAGTACTTC
J: TRBJ2-3; D: NA; size: NA; V: TRBV27; CDR3: CASSLEQGVTDTQYF; DNA: TGTGCCAGCAGTTTAGAGCAGGGAGTAACAGATACGCAGTATTTT
J: TRBJ2-3; D: TRBD2; size: NA; V: TRBV7-9; CDR3: CASSLTSGATDTQYF; DNA: TGTGCCAGCAGCTTAACTAGCGGGGCCACAGATACGCAGTATTTT
J: TRBJ2-2; D: NA; size: NA; V: TRBV6-5; CDR3: CASSYSRWGTGELFF; DNA: TGTGCCAGCAGTTACTCCCGGTGGGGTACCGGGGAGCTGTTTTTT
J: TRBJ1-2; D: NA; size: NA; V: TRBV6-5; CDR3: CASSYSEGDYGYTF; DNA: TGTGCCAGCAGTTACTCGGAGGGCGACTATGGCTACACCTTC
J: TRBJ2-3; D: TRBD2; size: NA; V: TRBV19; CDR3: CASRPSGADTQYF; DNA: TGTGCCAGTAGGCCTAGCGGGGCAGATACGCAGTATTTT
J: TRBJ2-4; D: NA; size: NA; V: TRBV18; CDR3: CASSEGSQNIQYF; DNA: TGTGCCAGCTCCGAGGGGAGTCAAAACATTCAGTACTTC
J: TRBJ1-1; D: NA; size: NA; V: TRBV5-1; CDR3: CASSLVQGATEAFF; DNA: TGCGCCAGCAGCTTGGTCCAGGGCGCCACTGAAGCTTTCTTT
J: TRBJ2-7; D: NA; size: once; V: TRBV7-2; CDR3: CASSVRDIKFYEQYF; DNA: TGTGCCAGCAGCGTCCGGGACATTAAATTTTACGAGCAGTACTTC
J: TRBJ2-3; D: NA; size: NA; V: TRBV12-1; CDR3: CASSFGLAGDTQYF; DNA: TGTGCCAGCAGCTTTGGACTAGCGGGAGATACGCAGTATTTT
J: TRBJ2-4; D: NA; size: few; V: TRBV27; CDR3: CASSLSWLPPRDIQYF; DNA: TGTGCCAGCAGTTTATCTTGGCTACCCCCGAGGGACATTCAGTACTTC
J: TRBJ1-1; D: NA; size: NA; V: TRBV5-4; CDR3: CASSLFRGTEAFF; DNA: TGTGCCAGCAGCTTATTCCGTGGCACTGAAGCTTTCTTT
J: TRBJ2-3; D: NA; size: NA; V: TRBV4-3; CDR3: CASSQDLWTRGPDTQYF; DNA: TGCGCCAGCAGCCAAGATCTTTGGACTAGGGGGCCGGATACGCAGTATTTT
J: TRBJ1-5; D: NA; size: once; V: TRBV4-1; CDR3: CASSQVGYNQPQHF; DNA: TGCGCCAGCAGCCAAGTCGGTTACAATCAGCCCCAGCATTTT
J: TRBJ1-2; D: NA; size: NA; V: TRBV23-1; CDR3: CASSLEMGDAKNYGYTF; DNA: TGCGCCAGCAGTCTTGAAATGGGGGACGCCAAGAACTATGGCTACACCTTC
J: TRBJ2-1; D: TRBD2; size: NA; V: TRBV28; CDR3: CASSHPPLARVYYNEQFF; DNA: TGTGCCAGCAGCCATCCCCCACTAGCGAGAGTTTACTACAATGAGCAGTTCTTC
J: TRBJ2-1; D: TRBD2; size: few; V: TRBV27; CDR3: CASSPGTRSFKGQFF; DNA: TGTGCCAGCAGTCCCGGGACTAGGAGTTTTAAAGGGCAGTTCTTC
J: TRBJ1-1; D: NA; size: NA; V: TRBV5-1; CDR3: CASSFQGTEAFF; DNA: TGCGCCAGCAGCTTTCAGGGCACTGAAGCTTTCTTT
J: TRBJ2-7; D: NA; size: NA; V: TRBV28; CDR3: CASSFQGSSYEQYF; DNA: TGTGCCAGCAGTTTTCAGGGGAGCTCCTACGAGCAGTACTTC
J: TRBJ1-1; D: NA; size: NA; V: TRBV4-3; CDR3: CASSPGGTVNTEAFF; DNA: TGCGCCAGCAGCCCCGGGGGGACGGTGAACACTGAAGCTTTCTTT
J: TRBJ2-2; D: TRBD2; size: few; V: TRBV15; CDR3: CATSPSGGIFTGELFF; DNA: TGTGCCACCAGCCCTTCGGGGGGTATTTTTACCGGGGAGCTGTTTTTT
J: TRBJ2-2; D: NA; size: NA; V: TRBV28; CDR3: CASSPPLGDTGELFF; DNA: TGTGCCAGCAGTCCTCCCTTAGGGGACACCGGGGAGCTGTTTTTT
J: TRBJ1-1; D: NA; size: few; V: TRBV29-1; CDR3: CSVEKTEAFF; DNA: TGCAGCGTCGAGAAGACTGAAGCTTTCTTT
J: TRBJ2-1; D: TRBD2; size: NA; V: TRBV11-3; CDR3: CASSLAGGPAYNEQFF; DNA: TGTGCCAGCAGCTTAGCGGGAGGGCCGGCCTACAATGAGCAGTTCTTC
J: TRBJ2-7; D: NA; size: NA; V: TRBV28; CDR3: CASRRGVGSLRYEQYF; DNA: TGTGCCAGCAGAAGGGGGGTGGGGAGTCTTCGCTACGAGCAGTACTTC
J: TRBJ2-7; D: TRBD1; size: many; V: TRBV5-1; CDR3: CASSSLDRDDEQYF; DNA: TGCGCCAGCAGCTCCCTTGACAGGGACGACGAGCAGTACTTC